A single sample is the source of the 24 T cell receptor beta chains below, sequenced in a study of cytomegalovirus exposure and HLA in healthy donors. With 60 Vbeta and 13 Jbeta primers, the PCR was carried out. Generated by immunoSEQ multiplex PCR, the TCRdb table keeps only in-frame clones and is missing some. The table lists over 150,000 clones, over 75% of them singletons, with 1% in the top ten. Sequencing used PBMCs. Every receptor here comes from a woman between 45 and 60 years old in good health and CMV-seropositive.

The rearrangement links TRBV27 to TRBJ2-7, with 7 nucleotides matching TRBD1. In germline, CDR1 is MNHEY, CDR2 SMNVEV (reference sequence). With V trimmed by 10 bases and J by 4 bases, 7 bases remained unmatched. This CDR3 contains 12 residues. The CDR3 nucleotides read TGTGCCACGACGGGACAGAGATACGAGCAGTACTTC. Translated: CATTGQRYEQYF.

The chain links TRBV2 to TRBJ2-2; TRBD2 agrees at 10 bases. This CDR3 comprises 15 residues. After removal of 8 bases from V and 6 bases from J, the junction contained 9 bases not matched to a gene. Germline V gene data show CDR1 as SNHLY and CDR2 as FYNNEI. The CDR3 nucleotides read TGTGCCAGCCGATTAGGTAGCGGGAGGTCCGGGGAGCTGTTTTTT. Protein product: CASRLGSGRSGELFF.

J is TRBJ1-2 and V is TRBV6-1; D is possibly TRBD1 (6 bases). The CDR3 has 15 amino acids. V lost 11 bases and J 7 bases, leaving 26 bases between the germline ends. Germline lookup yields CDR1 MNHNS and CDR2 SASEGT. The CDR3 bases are TGTGCCTACTTGGACACGAGGGGGACGGGCCTTGGCTACACCTTC. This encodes CAYLDTRGTGLGYTF.

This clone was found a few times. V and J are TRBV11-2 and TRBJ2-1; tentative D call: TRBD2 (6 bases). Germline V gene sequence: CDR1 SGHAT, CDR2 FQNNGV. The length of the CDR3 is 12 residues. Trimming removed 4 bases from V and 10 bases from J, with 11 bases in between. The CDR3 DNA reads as TGTGCCAGCAGCTCCGCTCGGGGGGAGCAGTTCTTC. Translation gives CASSSARGEQFF.

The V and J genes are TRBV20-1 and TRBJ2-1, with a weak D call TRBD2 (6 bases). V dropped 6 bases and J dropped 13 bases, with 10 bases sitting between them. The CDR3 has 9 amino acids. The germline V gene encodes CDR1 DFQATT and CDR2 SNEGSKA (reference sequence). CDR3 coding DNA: TGCAGTGCGCGGGACCACCAGTTCTTC. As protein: CSARDHQFF.

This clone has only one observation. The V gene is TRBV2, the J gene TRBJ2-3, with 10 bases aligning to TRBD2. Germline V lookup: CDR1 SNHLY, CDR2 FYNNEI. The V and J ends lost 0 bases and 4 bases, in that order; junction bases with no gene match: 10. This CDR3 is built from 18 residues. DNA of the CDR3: TGTGCCAGCAGTGAAGCGGGGACTAGCGCCATACTAGCAGATACGCAGTATTTT. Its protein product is CASSEAGTSAILADTQYF.

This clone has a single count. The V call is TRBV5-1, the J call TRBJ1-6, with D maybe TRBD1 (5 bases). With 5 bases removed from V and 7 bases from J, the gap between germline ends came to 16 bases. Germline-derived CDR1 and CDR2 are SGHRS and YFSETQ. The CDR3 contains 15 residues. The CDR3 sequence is CASSTDSPQNSPLHF. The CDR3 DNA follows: TGCGCCAGCAGTACTGACAGTCCCCAAAATTCACCCCTCCACTTT.

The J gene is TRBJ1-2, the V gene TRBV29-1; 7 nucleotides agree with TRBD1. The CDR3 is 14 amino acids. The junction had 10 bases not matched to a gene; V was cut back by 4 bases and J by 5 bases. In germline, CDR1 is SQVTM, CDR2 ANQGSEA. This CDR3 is CSVGQGGARYGYTF. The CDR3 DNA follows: TGCAGCGTTGGGCAAGGGGGCGCGCGGTATGGCTACACCTTC. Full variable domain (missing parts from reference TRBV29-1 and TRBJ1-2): SAVISQKPSRDICQRGTSLTIQCQVDSQVTMMFWYRQQPGQSLTLIATANQGSEATYESGFVIDKFPISRPNLTFSTLTVSNMSPEDSSIYLCSVGQGGARYGYTFGSGTRLTVV.

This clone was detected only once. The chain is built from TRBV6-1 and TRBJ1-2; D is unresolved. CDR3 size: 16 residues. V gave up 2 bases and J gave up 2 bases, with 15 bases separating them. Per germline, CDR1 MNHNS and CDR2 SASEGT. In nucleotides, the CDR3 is TGTGCCAGCAGTGAATGGGCCCGGTCGGTGAACTATGGCTACACCTTC. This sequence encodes CASSEWARSVNYGYTF.

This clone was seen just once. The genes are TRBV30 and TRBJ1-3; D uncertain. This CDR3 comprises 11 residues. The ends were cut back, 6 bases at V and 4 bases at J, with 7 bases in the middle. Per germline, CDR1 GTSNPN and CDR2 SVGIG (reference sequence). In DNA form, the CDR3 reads TGTGCCTGCTCCAGAGGAAACACCATATATTTT. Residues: CACSRGNTIYF.

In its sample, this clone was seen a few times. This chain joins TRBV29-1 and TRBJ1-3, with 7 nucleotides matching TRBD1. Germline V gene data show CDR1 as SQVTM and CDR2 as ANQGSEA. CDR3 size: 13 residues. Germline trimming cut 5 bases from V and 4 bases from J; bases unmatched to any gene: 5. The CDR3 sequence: CSVRDRGGNTIYF. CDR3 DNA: TGCAGCGTTCGGGACAGAGGAGGAAACACCATATATTTT.

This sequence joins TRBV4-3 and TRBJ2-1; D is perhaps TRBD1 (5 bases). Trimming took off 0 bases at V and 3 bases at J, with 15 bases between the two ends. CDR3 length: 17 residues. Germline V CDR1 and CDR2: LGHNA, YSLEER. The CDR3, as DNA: TGCGCCAGCAGCCAAGAAGGGGTACGACGGAACTACAATGAGCAGTTCTTC. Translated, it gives CASSQEGVRRNYNEQFF.

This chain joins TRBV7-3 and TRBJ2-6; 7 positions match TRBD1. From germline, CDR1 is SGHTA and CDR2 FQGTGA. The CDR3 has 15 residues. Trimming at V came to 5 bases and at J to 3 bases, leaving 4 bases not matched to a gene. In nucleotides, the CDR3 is TGTGCCAGCAGCACCCACAGGGGTGGGGCCAACGTCCTGACTTTC. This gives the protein CASSTHRGGANVLTF.

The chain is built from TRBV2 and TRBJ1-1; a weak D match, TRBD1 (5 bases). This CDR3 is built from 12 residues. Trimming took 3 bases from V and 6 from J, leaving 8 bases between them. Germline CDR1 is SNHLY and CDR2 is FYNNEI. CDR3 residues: CASSDLGPEAFF. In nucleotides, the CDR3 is TGTGCCAGCAGTGACTTGGGGCCTGAAGCTTTCTTT.

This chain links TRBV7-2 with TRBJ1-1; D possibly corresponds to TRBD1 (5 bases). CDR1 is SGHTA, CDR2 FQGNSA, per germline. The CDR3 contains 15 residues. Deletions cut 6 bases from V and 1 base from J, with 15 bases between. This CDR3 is CASSPAGGSNTEAFF. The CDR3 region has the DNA TGTGCCAGCAGTCCAGCGGGGGGATCGAACACTGAAGCTTTCTTT.

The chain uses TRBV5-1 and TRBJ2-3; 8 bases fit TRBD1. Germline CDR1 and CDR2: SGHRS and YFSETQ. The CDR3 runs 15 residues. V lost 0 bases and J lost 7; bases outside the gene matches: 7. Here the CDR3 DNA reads TGCGCCAGCAGCTTGGGTTCAGGGGGCATACATACGCAGTATTTT. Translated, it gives CASSLGSGGIHTQYF.

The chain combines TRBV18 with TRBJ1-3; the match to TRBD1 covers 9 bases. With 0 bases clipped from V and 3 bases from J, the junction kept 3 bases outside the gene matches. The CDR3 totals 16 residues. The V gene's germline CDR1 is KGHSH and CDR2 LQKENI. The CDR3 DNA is TGTGCCAGCTCACCACCGAAGACAGGGGGTGGAAACACCATATATTTT. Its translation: CASSPPKTGGGNTIYF.

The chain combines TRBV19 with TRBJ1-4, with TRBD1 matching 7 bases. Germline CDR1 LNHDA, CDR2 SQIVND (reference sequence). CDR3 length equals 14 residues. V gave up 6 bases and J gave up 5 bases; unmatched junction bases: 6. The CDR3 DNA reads TGTGCCAGTAGGTCACAGGGGAGGAATGAAAAACTGTTTTTT. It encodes CASRSQGRNEKLFF.

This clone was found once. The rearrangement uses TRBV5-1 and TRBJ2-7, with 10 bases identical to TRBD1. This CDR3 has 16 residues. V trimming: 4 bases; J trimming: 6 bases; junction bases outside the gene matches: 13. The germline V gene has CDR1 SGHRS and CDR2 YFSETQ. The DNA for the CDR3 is TGCGCCAGCAGCCGAGCCCCGGGACAGGGGATTTTCGAGCAGTACTTC. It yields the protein CASSRAPGQGIFEQYF.

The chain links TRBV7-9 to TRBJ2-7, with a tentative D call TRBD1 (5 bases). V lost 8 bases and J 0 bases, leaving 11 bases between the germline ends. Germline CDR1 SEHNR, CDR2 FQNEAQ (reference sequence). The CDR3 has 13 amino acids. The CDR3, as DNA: TGTGCCAGCGAACCGACAGACTCCTACGAGCAGTACTTC. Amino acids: CASEPTDSYEQYF.

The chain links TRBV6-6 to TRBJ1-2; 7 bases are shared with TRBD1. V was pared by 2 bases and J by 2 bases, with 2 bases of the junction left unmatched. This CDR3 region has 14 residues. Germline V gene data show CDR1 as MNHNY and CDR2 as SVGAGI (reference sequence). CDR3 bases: TGTGCCAGCAGTTACCAGGGACAGAACTATGGCTACACCTTC. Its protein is CASSYQGQNYGYTF.

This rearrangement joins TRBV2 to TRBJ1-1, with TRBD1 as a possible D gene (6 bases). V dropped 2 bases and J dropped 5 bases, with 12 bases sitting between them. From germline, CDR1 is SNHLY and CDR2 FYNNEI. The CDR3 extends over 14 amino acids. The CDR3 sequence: CASSETQGWTEAFF. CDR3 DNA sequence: TGTGCCAGCAGTGAAACCCAGGGGTGGACTGAAGCTTTCTTT.

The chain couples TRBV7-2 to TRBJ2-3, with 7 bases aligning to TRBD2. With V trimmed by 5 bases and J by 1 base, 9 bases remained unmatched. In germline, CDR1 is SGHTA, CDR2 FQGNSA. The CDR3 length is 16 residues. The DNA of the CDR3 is TGTGCCAGCAGCCCCATTGGGACTACCGGCACAGATACGCAGTATTTT. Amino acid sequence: CASSPIGTTGTDTQYF.

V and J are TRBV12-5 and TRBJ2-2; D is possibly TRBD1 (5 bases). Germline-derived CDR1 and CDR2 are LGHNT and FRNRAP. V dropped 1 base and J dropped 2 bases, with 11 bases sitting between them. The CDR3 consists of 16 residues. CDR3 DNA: TGTGCTAGTGGTTTGGGGACAAGCCCTAACACCGGGGAGCTGTTTTTT. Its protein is CASGLGTSPNTGELFF.